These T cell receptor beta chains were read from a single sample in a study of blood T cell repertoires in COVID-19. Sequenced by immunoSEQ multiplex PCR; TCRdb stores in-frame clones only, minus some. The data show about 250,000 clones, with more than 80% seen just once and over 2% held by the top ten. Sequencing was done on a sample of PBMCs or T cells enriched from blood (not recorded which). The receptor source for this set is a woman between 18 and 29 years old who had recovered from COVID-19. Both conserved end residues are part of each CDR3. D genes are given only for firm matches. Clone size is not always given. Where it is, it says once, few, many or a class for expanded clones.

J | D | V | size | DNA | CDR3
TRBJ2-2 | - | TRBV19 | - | TGTGCCAGTAGCCGTCCGTCCGGTGAGACCGGGGAGCTGTTTTTT | CASSRPSGETGELFF
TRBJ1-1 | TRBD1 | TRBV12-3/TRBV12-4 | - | TGTGCCAGCAGCTCGACAGGGAGCACTGAAGCTTTCTTT | CASSSTGSTEAFF
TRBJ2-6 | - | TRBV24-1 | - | TGTGCCACCAGTGATCGGGGGAACTCTGGGGCCAACGTCCTGACTTTC | CATSDRGNSGANVLTF
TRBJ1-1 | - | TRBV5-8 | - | TGTGCCAGCAGCTGGCGACAGACGTTCATTCCTGAAGCTTTCTTT | CASSWRQTFIPEAFF
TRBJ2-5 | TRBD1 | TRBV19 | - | TGTGCCAGTAGTATCGGACAGGCGACCCAAGAGACCCAGTACTTC | CASSIGQATQETQYF
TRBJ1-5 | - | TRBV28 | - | TGTGCCAGCAGTTTAATCCCCCAGGGAGGGTGGCGCAATCAGCCCCAGCATTTT | CASSLIPQGGWRNQPQHF
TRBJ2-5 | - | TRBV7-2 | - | TGTGCCAGCAACCGGGGGGCCTACCAAGAGACCCAGTACTTC | CASNRGAYQETQYF
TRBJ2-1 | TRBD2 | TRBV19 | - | TGTGCCAGCCGGAAGGTAGCGGGGGGTTATGAGCAGTTCTTC | CASRKVAGGYEQFF
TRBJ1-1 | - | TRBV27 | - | TGTGCCAGCAGAAACCCTCCAGGGATGAACACTGAAGCTTTCTTT | CASRNPPGMNTEAFF
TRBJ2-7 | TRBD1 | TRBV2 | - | TGTGCCAGCAGCTTGGACAGGGTCCACGAGCAGTACTTC | CASSLDRVHEQYF
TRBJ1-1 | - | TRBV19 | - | TGTGCCAGTATCCCGGGGAGGGGGAACACTGAAGCTTTCTTT | CASIPGRGNTEAFF
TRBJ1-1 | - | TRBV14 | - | TGTGCCAGCAGCCAAGAACATGGAGCTCTCGACAGCACTGAAGCTTTCTTT | CASSQEHGALDSTEAFF
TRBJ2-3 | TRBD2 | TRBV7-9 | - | TGTGCCAGCAGCTTAGAATGGAGCGGGGACACAGATACGCAGTATTTT | CASSLEWSGDTDTQYF
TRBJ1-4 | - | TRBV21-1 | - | TGTGCCAGCAGCCTAAAGTGCCCCGGGACGCGGGGCGAGGATGAAAAACTGTTTTTT | CASSLKCPGTRGEDEKLFF
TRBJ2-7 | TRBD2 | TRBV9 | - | TGTGCCAGCAGCCCCAGCGGGGGGTACTCCTACGAGCAGTACTTC | CASSPSGGYSYEQYF
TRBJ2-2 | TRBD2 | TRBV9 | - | TGTGCCAGCAGCTCGGGACTAGCGGGGGGACCTGACACCGGGGAGCTGTTTTTT | CASSSGLAGGPDTGELFF
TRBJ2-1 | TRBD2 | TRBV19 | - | TGTGCCAGTAGTGTCGCGTGGGGGGGGTACAATGAGCAGTTCTTC | CASSVAWGGYNEQFF
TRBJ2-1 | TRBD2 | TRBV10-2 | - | TGCGCCAGCAGGGGGACTAGCAGGGGTGAGCAGTTCTTC | CASRGTSRGEQFF
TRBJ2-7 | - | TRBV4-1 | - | TGCGCCAGCAGCCAAGCCAGGGGAATGTACGAGCAGTACTTC | CASSQARGMYEQYF
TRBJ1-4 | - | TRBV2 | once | TGTGCCAGCAGCGAGTCCAGGAATGAAAAACTGTTTTTT | CASSESRNEKLFF
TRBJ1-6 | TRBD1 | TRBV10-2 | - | TGCGCCACCGGAGGACAGGGCGTTCTCGCACCCCTCCACTTT | CATGGQGVLAPLHF
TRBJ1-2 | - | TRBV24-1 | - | TGTGCCACCAGTGACAGGGGCTATGGCTACACCTTC | CATSDRGYGYTF
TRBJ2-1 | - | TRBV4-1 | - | TGCGCCAGCAGCCAAGATGCGTACAATGAGCAGTTCTTC | CASSQDAYNEQFF
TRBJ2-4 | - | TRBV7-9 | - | TGTGCCAGCAGCCTATCGACCCCCGGGGGAAACATTCAGTACTTC | CASSLSTPGGNIQYF
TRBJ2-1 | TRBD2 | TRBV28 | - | TGTGCCAGCAGTCCGGGGGGACTAGTAGGCAAAGAGCAGTTCTTC | CASSPGGLVGKEQFF
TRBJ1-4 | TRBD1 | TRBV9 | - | TGTGCCAGCAGCCCCTCCGGGACAGGGGCTGAAAAACTGTTTTTT | CASSPSGTGAEKLFF
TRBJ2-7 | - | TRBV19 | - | TGTGCCAGTAGTATAGTAGGGGCCTCCTCCTACGAGCAGTACTTC | CASSIVGASSYEQYF
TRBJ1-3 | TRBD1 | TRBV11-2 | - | TGTGCCAGCAGCATTGGGACAGGGTCTGGAAACACCATATATTTT | CASSIGTGSGNTIYF
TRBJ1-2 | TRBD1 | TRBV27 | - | TGTGCCAGCAGACATACAGGGACAGGGGATTATAATGGCTACACCTTC | CASRHTGTGDYNGYTF
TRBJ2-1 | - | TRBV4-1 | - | TGCGCCAGCAGCCCTAGGGAGAGGGGCGGGGAGGAGCAGTTCTTC | CASSPRERGGEEQFF
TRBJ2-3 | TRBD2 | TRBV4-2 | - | TGTGCCAGCAGCCAAGAAGCTAGCGGGGGGGCCACAGATACGCAGTATTTT | CASSQEASGGATDTQYF
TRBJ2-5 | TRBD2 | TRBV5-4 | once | TGTGCCAGCAGCGTTGGACTAGCGGGGGGCTTACAAGAGACCCAGTACTTC | CASSVGLAGGLQETQYF
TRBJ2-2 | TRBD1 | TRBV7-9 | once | TGTGCCAGCAGCCCCGGGACAGGGTCCGGGGAGCTGTTTTTT | CASSPGTGSGELFF
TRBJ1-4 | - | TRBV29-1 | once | TGCAGCGTTTCAAGTTGGGGACTAGAAAAACTGTTTTTT | CSVSSWGLEKLFF
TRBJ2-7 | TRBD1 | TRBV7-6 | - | TGTGCCAGCAGCTCGACAGGGGGCGAGCAGTACTTC | CASSSTGGEQYF
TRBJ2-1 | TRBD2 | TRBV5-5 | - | TGTGCCAGCAGCCCCGGTAGCGGGGGGTACAATGAGCAGTTCTTC | CASSPGSGGYNEQFF
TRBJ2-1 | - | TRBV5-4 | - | TGTGCCAGCAGCGCGGGAGACAGGACTTACAATGAGCAGTTCTTC | CASSAGDRTYNEQFF
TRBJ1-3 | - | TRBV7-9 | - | TGTGCCAGCAGCTACTTACGGGACACCCGCTCTGGAAACACCATATATTTT | CASSYLRDTRSGNTIYF
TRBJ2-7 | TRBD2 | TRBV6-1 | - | TGTGCCAGCAGTGTTCCTGGGGGGGGAAGACCTAGCGAGCAGTACTTC | CASSVPGGGRPSEQYF
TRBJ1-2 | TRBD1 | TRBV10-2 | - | TGCGCCAGCAGTGAAGGACAGGGGATCGGTGGCTACACCTTC | CASSEGQGIGGYTF
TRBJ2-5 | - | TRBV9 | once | TGTGCCAGCAGCGTGGCAGGGCAGGAGACCCAGTACTTC | CASSVAGQETQYF
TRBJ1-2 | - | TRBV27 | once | TGTGCCAGCAGACTCAGGGGCTCCTATGGCTACACCTTC | CASRLRGSYGYTF
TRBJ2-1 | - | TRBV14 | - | TGTGCCAGCAGCGAGGGGGTGTTCTACAATGAGCAGTTCTTC | CASSEGVFYNEQFF
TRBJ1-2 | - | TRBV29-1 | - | TGCAGCGTTGGAGTAGTGGGCGGGAACTATGGCTACACCTTC | CSVGVVGGNYGYTF
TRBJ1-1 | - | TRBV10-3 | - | TGTGCCACCACCTCCGATGTTAAGACAGCTGAAGCTTTCTTT | CATTSDVKTAEAFF
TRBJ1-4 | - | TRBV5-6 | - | TGTGCCAGCAGCTTGGTAACAGCCTATAATGAAAAACTGTTTTTT | CASSLVTAYNEKLFF
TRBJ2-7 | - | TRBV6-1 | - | TGTGCCAGCAGTGGAGGTTGGATCGCGGGGGCTTCCTACGAGCAGTACTTC | CASSGGWIAGASYEQYF
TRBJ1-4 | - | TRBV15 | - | TGTGCCACCAGGCGCGGGTTTAATGAAAAACTGTTTTTT | CATRRGFNEKLFF
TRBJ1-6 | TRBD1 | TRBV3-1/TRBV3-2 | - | TGTGCCAGCAGGCCTAGGACAGGGGAAGATTCACCCCTCCACTTT | CASRPRTGEDSPLHF